The entry that follows covers one TCR beta chain sequence. The sample belongs to a study of blood T cell repertoires in COVID-19. The overall study: Acute and convalescent COVID-19 samples came from the United States, Italy and Spain. PBMCs, B-cell-depleted T cells, or T cells provided the cDNA or gDNA that made up the material.

How the authors handled the data: Reference gene primer amplification gave nucleated cell count estimates. TCRdb keeps only in-frame clones here, not all; method: immunoSEQ multiplex PCR. V and J calls and clone size follow that table, whereas D and trimming were derived from the DNA. The sample has over 110,000 clones; around 81% are singletons. CDR1 and CDR2 from the germline V gene are LGHDT and YNNKEL (reference sequence). CDR3 size: 23 residues. The ends lost 3 bases at V and 1 base at J; junction bases unmatched: 22. J is TRBJ2-6 and V is TRBV3-1 (or the pseudogene TRBV3-2); 9 bases map to TRBD1. Sequencing was carried out using peripheral blood. This sequence originates from a human donor in a cohort sampled during active COVID-19. CDR3 sequence (DNA): TGTGCCAGCAGCCAGGAACCGGGACAGGGACGTATTAGGGGGAGGTCTGGGGCCAACGTCCTGACTTTC. It codes for CASSQEPGQGRIRGRSGANVLTF.